This T cell receptor beta chain was captured in a study of cytomegalovirus exposure and HLA in healthy donors. At the level of the study: A prior study identified some 100 million unique TCR beta sequences from roughly 170 million T cells.

The PCR had 60 Vbeta and 13 Jbeta primers. Libraries were prepared by immunoSEQ multiplex PCR; TCRdb keeps only in-frame clonotypes and omits some of them. This table holds about 180,000 clones, more than 60% found once. Germline CDR1 MNHNS, CDR2 SASEGT. V trimming: 7 bases; J trimming: 2 bases; junction bases outside the gene matches: 6. CDR3 length: 14 residues. The sequenced sample was PBMCs. This rearrangement joins TRBV6-1 to TRBJ1-1; the match to TRBD1 covers 8 bases. The clonotype originates from a woman aged 55-75 years in good health and CMV-seropositive. The CDR3 region is CASTQDRGNTEAFF. Here the CDR3 DNA reads TGTGCCAGCACCCAAGACAGGGGAAACACTGAAGCTTTCTTT.